The 32 T cell receptor beta chains below were found in one sample sequenced in a study of monozygotic twins with cystic fibrosis. Clones were read by immunoSEQ multiplex PCR, and TCRdb kept only the in-frame ones, dropping some. This table holds approximately 15,000 clones, 90% to 95% found once. Source material: blood. Receptor source: a girl aged 2-10 years with cystic fibrosis.

The V call is TRBV25-1, the J call TRBJ1-1; tentative D call: TRBD1 (6 bases). Germline V lookup: CDR1 MGHDK, CDR2 SYGVNS. Trimming left V 6 bases short and J 7 bases short, with 15 bases between. This CDR3 spans 13 amino acids. In nucleotides, the CDR3 is TGTGCCAGCAGACAGAGACAGGCTGGTGAAGCTTTCTTT. Translation gives CASRQRQAGEAFF.

The rearrangement joins TRBV20-1 to TRBJ2-5, with D uncertain. Germline CDR1 DFQATT, CDR2 SNEGSKA (reference sequence). V was trimmed by 5 bases and J by 4 bases, leaving 8 bases between them. The CDR3 sequence is 11 residues long. The CDR3 DNA reads as TGCAGTGCTCGGAAAATAGAGACCCAGTACTTC. This translates into CSARKIETQYF.

As DNA, the CDR3 is TGTGCCAGCAGTGGAGGTCCCGGGACAGGCCTCTCTGGGGCCAACGTCCTGACTTTC. Residues: CASSGGPGTGLSGANVLTF. V usage is TRBV2 and J usage is TRBJ2-6, with 8 bases that match TRBD1. CDR3 length equals 19 residues. CDR1 is SNHLY, CDR2 FYNNEI, per germline. With V trimmed by 4 bases and J by 0 bases, 11 bases remained unmatched.

The genes are TRBV27 and TRBJ2-3, with D perhaps matching TRBD2 (6 bases). V lost 0 bases to trimming and J lost 9 bases, with 13 bases between them. Germline lookup yields CDR1 MNHEY and CDR2 SMNVEV (reference sequence). CDR3 size: 14 residues. The CDR3, as DNA: TGTGCCAGCAGTTTATCCCCCCTCGGAGGGACGCAGTATTTT. It encodes CASSLSPLGGTQYF.

The chain recombines TRBV7-2 with TRBJ1-3; D is ambiguous. CDR1 and CDR2 from the germline V gene are SGHTA and FQGNSA. The CDR3 has 14 amino acids. V was shortened by 5 bases and J by 5 bases, with 13 bases between the two germline ends. This CDR3 reads CASSRGQARNTIYF. CDR3 sequence (DNA): TGTGCCAGCAGCCGAGGCCAGGCGCGAAACACCATATATTTT.

The chain recombines TRBV28 with TRBJ1-2; 8 bases are a match to TRBD1. V trimming: 3 bases; J trimming: 3 bases; junction bases outside the gene matches: 3. This CDR3 is built from 14 residues. Germline V CDR1 and CDR2: MDHEN, SYDVKM. This CDR3 is CASSFRTGHYGYTF. The CDR3 nucleotides are TGTGCCAGCAGTTTCAGGACAGGGCACTATGGCTACACCTTC.

This chain connects TRBV2 to TRBJ2-6, with D perhaps matching TRBD1 (6 bases). With 6 bases removed from V and 4 bases from J, the gap between germline ends came to 10 bases. The CDR3 runs 14 residues. Germline CDR1 reads SNHLY; CDR2 reads FYNNEI. CDR3 DNA sequence: TGTGCCAGCAGGGGGGCGGACGGGGCCAACGTCCTGACTTTC. Protein: CASRGADGANVLTF.

The rearrangement uses TRBV7-9 and TRBJ1-1; D is unclear. Germline CDR1 is SEHNR and CDR2 is FQNEAQ (reference sequence). The V gene lost 8 bases and the J gene lost 7 bases, with 11 bases spanning the gap. This CDR3 is built from 11 residues. The CDR3 DNA reads as TGTGCCAGCGATTCGGGGTATGAAGCTTTCTTT. Its translation is CASDSGYEAFF.

J is TRBJ1-5 and V is TRBV19; D not resolved. Trimming left V 9 bases short and J 1 base short, with 10 bases between. CDR3 length: 13 residues. In germline, CDR1 is LNHDA, CDR2 SQIVND (reference sequence). The CDR3 sequence: CASFSGSNQPQHF. CDR3 DNA: TGTGCCAGCTTTTCGGGCAGCAATCAGCCCCAGCATTTT.

V and J are TRBV28 and TRBJ2-1; 9 nucleotides align to TRBD2. V lost 6 bases to trimming and J lost 1 base; unmatched junction nucleotides: 7. This CDR3 is built from 16 residues. Germline lookup yields CDR1 MDHEN and CDR2 SYDVKM. The CDR3: CASRVAGEGSYNEQFF. The CDR3 coding sequence is TGTGCCAGCAGGGTAGCGGGAGAGGGGTCCTACAATGAGCAGTTCTTC.

The rearrangement uses TRBV9 and TRBJ2-1, with 11 bases aligning to TRBD2. CDR3 length equals 16 residues. Germline trimming cut 2 bases from V and 2 bases from J; bases unmatched to any gene: 3. Germline V gene data show CDR1 as SGDLS and CDR2 as YYNGEE. The CDR3 DNA reads TGTGCCAGCAGCGTCGGGACTAGCGGCGCCTACAATGAGCAGTTCTTC. Its protein is CASSVGTSGAYNEQFF. The complete variable domain, with remaining parts taken from reference TRBV9 and TRBJ2-1, reads DSGVTQTPKHLITATGQRVTLRCSPRSGDLSVYWYQQSLDQGLQFLIQYYNGEERAKGNILERFSAQQFPDLHSELNLSSLELGDSALYFCASSVGTSGAYNEQFFGPGTRLTVL.

V and J are TRBV4-2 and TRBJ2-7; D gene uncertain. Germline V gives CDR1 LGHNA, CDR2 YNFKEQ. The CDR3 runs 16 residues. The V gene lost 1 base and the J gene lost 5 bases, with 18 bases spanning the gap. The CDR3 spells CASSQVTPASSHEQYF. The CDR3 region has the DNA TGTGCCAGCAGCCAAGTTACCCCCGCTAGTTCCCACGAGCAGTACTTC.

This sequence joins TRBV19 and TRBJ1-1, with 7 bases identical to TRBD1. The CDR3 is made up of 15 amino acids. Germline CDR1 reads LNHDA; CDR2 reads SQIVND (reference sequence). The V segment lost 7 bases and the J segment 0 bases; nucleotides outside the gene matches: 8. CDR3: CASKTQGQMNTEAFF. The CDR3 DNA sequence: TGTGCCAGTAAGACCCAGGGACAGATGAACACTGAAGCTTTCTTT.

Written as DNA, the CDR3 is TGCGCCAGCAGCCCCAGGGGACAGGGGAGCACAGATACGCAGTATTTT. Its translation: CASSPRGQGSTDTQYF. The chain is built from TRBV5-1 and TRBJ2-3; TRBD1 agrees at 10 bases. This CDR3 has 16 residues. Trimming removed 4 bases from V and 0 bases from J; junction bases left unmatched: 5. Germline-derived CDR1 and CDR2 are SGHRS and YFSETQ.

The V gene is TRBV5-4, the J gene TRBJ2-7; TRBD1 matches 9 bases. V dropped 4 bases and J dropped 7; count of bases not matched to a gene: 6. The CDR3 length is 13 residues. Germline V gives CDR1 SGHNT, CDR2 YYREEE (reference sequence). The CDR3: CASSRGQGWEQYF. For the CDR3, the DNA is TGTGCCAGCAGCAGGGGACAGGGTTGGGAGCAGTACTTC.

The V call is TRBV2, the J call TRBJ2-1; D perhaps matches TRBD2 (5 bases). The length of the CDR3 is 15 residues. Germline loops: CDR1 SNHLY, CDR2 FYNNEI. V shed 4 bases and J shed 2 bases, with 12 bases lying between them. The CDR3 loop reads CASSGGLLTYNEQFF. The CDR3, as DNA: TGTGCCAGCAGTGGTGGACTCCTTACCTACAATGAGCAGTTCTTC.

This chain links TRBV19 with TRBJ2-7; 8 bases are shared with TRBD2. The CDR3 extends over 14 amino acids. Germline V gives CDR1 LNHDA, CDR2 SQIVND (reference sequence). V was pared by 5 bases and J by 5 bases, with 8 bases of the junction left unmatched. The CDR3 DNA sequence: TGTGCCAGTAGTGTCGGACTAGCAAAGCACGAGCAGTACTTC. Its protein is CASSVGLAKHEQYF.

The V call is TRBV25-1, the J call TRBJ2-7; 9 bases match TRBD2. V lost 6 bases, J lost 5 bases, and 8 bases stayed unmatched. The CDR3 is made up of 14 amino acids. Germline CDR1 reads MGHDK; CDR2 reads SYGVNS. As DNA, the CDR3 is TGTGCCAGCAGCTTGCCGCGGGAGGGTAACGAGCAGTACTTC. Protein: CASSLPREGNEQYF.

V and J are TRBV30 and TRBJ1-5, with a possible D match to TRBD1 (6 bases). The germline CDR1 and CDR2 sequences are GTSNPN and SVGIG (reference sequence). V shed 2 bases and J shed 4 bases, with 9 bases lying between them. The CDR3 runs to 13 residues. DNA for the CDR3: TGTGCCTGGAGTCCCACAGGGAATCAGCCCCAGCATTTT. Its translation: CAWSPTGNQPQHF.

CDR3 coding DNA: TGTGCCAGCAGCCCCGGACAGCCTCCCTATGGCTACACCTTC. Translated, it gives CASSPGQPPYGYTF. The genes are TRBV9 and TRBJ1-2; D is possibly TRBD1 (6 bases). The CDR3 loop spans 14 amino acids. Germline values: CDR1 SGDLS, CDR2 YYNGEE. Trimming removed 4 bases from V and 4 bases from J, with 14 bases in between.

The rearrangement links TRBV9 to TRBJ2-3, with TRBD2 matching over 7 bases. The CDR3 loop spans 16 amino acids. V trimming: 0 bases; J trimming: 6 bases; junction bases outside the gene matches: 10. Germline V gene sequence: CDR1 SGDLS, CDR2 YYNGEE. CDR3 sequence reads: CASSVVGSGGGDTQYF. The CDR3 nucleotides are TGTGCCAGCAGCGTAGTCGGGTCGGGAGGAGGGGATACGCAGTATTTT.

The chain carries TRBV28 and TRBJ2-7, with TRBD2 matching over 11 bases. The CDR3 has 17 amino acids. CDR1 is MDHEN, CDR2 SYDVKM, per germline. The trim removed 3 bases at V and 0 bases at J, leaving 7 bases unmatched. The CDR3 sequence is CASSFWLAGGHSYEQYF. The CDR3, as DNA: TGTGCCAGCAGTTTTTGGCTAGCGGGAGGTCACTCCTACGAGCAGTACTTC.

CDR3 nucleotide sequence: TGTGCCTGGAGTGGGGGCGGAATTCTCCACAATGAGCAGTTCTTC. It translates to CAWSGGGILHNEQFF. This chain connects TRBV30 to TRBJ2-1; a possible D gene is TRBD1 (5 bases). Germline CDR1 is GTSNPN and CDR2 is SVGIG (reference sequence). V lost 1 base and J 5 bases, leaving 15 bases between the germline ends. The CDR3 runs 15 residues.

The J gene is TRBJ2-3, the V gene TRBV28; TRBD2 is a possible D gene (5 bases). The CDR3 is made up of 15 amino acids. Trimming left V 4 bases short and J 6 bases short, with 17 bases between. The V gene's germline CDR1 is MDHEN and CDR2 SYDVKM. The CDR3 region is CASSSLGGPGDTQYF. The CDR3 region has the DNA TGTGCCAGCAGTTCGCTGGGCGGGCCGGGGGATACGCAGTATTTT.

The chain joins TRBV10-3 to TRBJ1-1; 12 bases are a match to TRBD1. The germline CDR1 and CDR2 sequences are ENHRY and SYGVKD. The junction had 6 bases not matched to a gene; V was cut back by 6 bases and J by 1 base. The CDR3 runs 16 residues. Here the CDR3 DNA reads TGTGCCATCAGCCCTGGGACAGGGGGCAGGAACACTGAAGCTTTCTTT. It codes for CAISPGTGGRNTEAFF.

This clone was found once. V and J are TRBV9 and TRBJ2-1, with TRBD1 matching 9 bases. The ends lost 4 bases at V and 5 bases at J; junction bases unmatched: 4. Germline-derived CDR1 and CDR2 are SGDLS and YYNGEE. The CDR3 is made up of 14 amino acids. The chain's CDR3 is CASSTGTGNNEQFF. CDR3 bases: TGTGCCAGCAGCACCGGGACAGGGAACAATGAGCAGTTCTTC. Full variable domain (remainder filled in from reference TRBV9 and TRBJ2-1): DSGVTQTPKHLITATGQRVTLRCSPRSGDLSVYWYQQSLDQGLQFLIQYYNGEERAKGNILERFSAQQFPDLHSELNLSSLELGDSALYFCASSTGTGNNEQFFGPGTRLTVL.

The rearrangement uses TRBV6-5 and TRBJ2-7; D uncertain. CDR3 length: 11 amino acids. CDR1 is MNHEY, CDR2 SVGAGI, per germline. Trimming stripped 6 bases from V and 3 bases from J, with 6 bases between. CDR3: CASSTNYEQYF. CDR3 in DNA: TGTGCCAGCAGCACCAACTACGAGCAGTACTTC.

This clone was counted a few times. The chain carries TRBV2 and TRBJ2-3; the D gene is possibly TRBD2 (5 bases). V lost 1 base and J 4 bases, leaving 6 bases between the germline ends. Germline V lookup: CDR1 SNHLY, CDR2 FYNNEI. This CDR3 has 13 amino acids. The CDR3 DNA reads TGTGCCAGCAGTGAAGTAGCGTCAGATACGCAGTATTTT. This translates into CASSEVASDTQYF.

The chain employs TRBV27 and TRBJ1-4, with TRBD1 identical over 7 bases. The V gene's germline CDR1 is MNHEY and CDR2 SMNVEV (reference sequence). After removal of 6 bases from V and 0 bases from J, the junction contained 7 bases not matched to a gene. The CDR3 is 16 amino acids. CDR3 sequence reads: CASRVGTAATNEKLFF. In DNA form, the CDR3 reads TGTGCCAGCAGGGTAGGGACAGCTGCAACTAATGAAAAACTGTTTTTT.

V gene TRBV10-1 combines with J gene TRBJ1-1; TRBD1 might be the D (6 bases). Germline lookup yields CDR1 WNHNN and CDR2 SYGVQD (reference sequence). The V and J ends lost 8 bases and 8 bases respectively, with 18 bases between them. The CDR3 covers 13 residues. The CDR3 here is CASSPAGAGEAFF. The DNA of the CDR3 is TGCGCCAGCTCTCCAGCGGGGGCCGGCGAAGCTTTCTTT.

The V gene is TRBV14, the J gene TRBJ2-7; D remains ambiguous. Deletions cut 0 bases from V and 5 bases from J, with 5 bases between. Per the germline V gene, CDR1 is SGHDN and CDR2 is FVKESK. The CDR3 has 12 residues. CDR3 DNA: TGTGCCAGCAGCCAAGATACCCACGAGCAGTACTTC. Translating it yields CASSQDTHEQYF.

V and J are TRBV7-2 and TRBJ2-7, with TRBD2 matching 7 bases. Trimming cost V 5 bases and J 0 bases; bases outside gene matches: 4. The V gene's germline CDR1 is SGHTA and CDR2 FQGNSA. This CDR3 is built from 14 residues. CDR3 bases: TGTGCCAGCAGCCGGGGGGACCCCTCCTACGAGCAGTACTTC. Translating it yields CASSRGDPSYEQYF.